What follows are 29 T cell receptor beta chains derived from one specimen sequenced in a study of Ad26.COV2.S vaccination and SARS-CoV-2 variants. Regarding treatment: 19 received Ad26.COV2.S at low or high dose, single or two shots; 5 received placebo; per-sample allocation not given. Repertoires come from day 63 after the first vaccine or placebo injection. Clones were sequenced by immunoSEQ multiplex PCR, and TCRdb holds only the in-frame ones, with some missing. The data show about 400,000 clones, 80% to 90% seen once. Here the sequenced sample was peripheral blood, taken in a trial of Ad26.COV2.S vaccine versus placebo. The receptors come from a person aged 18-60 years who received the Ad26.COV2.S COVID-19 vaccine or a placebo.

The V gene is TRBV19, the J gene TRBJ1-2; 7 bases are shared with TRBD1. CDR3 length equals 13 residues. The germline V gene encodes CDR1 LNHDA and CDR2 SQIVND (reference sequence). J was trimmed by 8 bases and V by 5 bases; bases with no gene match: 8. The CDR3 DNA follows: TGTGCCAGTAGTCAGAAGACAGGGCGCGGCTACACCTTC. Protein product: CASSQKTGRGYTF. Drawing the rest from reference TRBV19 and TRBJ1-2, the complete variable domain is DGGITQSPKYLFRKEGQNVTLSCEQNLNHDAMYWYRQDPGQGLRLIYYSQIVNDFQKGDIAEGYSVSREKKESFPLTVTSAQKNPTAFYLCASSQKTGRGYTFGSGTRLTVV.

The CDR3 spells CASREPGQGAYEQYF. CDR3 coding DNA: TGTGCCAGCAGGGAACCCGGACAGGGGGCGTACGAGCAGTACTTC. The J gene is TRBJ2-7, the V gene TRBV2; 11 bases fit TRBD1. The CDR3 extends over 15 amino acids. V gave up 6 bases and J gave up 4 bases; unmatched junction bases: 8. Germline V CDR1 and CDR2: SNHLY, FYNNEI.

V is TRBV10-3 and J is TRBJ2-5; TRBD2 agrees at 16 bases. Trimming cost V 4 bases and J 6 bases; bases outside gene matches: 5. The CDR3 is 16 amino acids. Looked up from germline, CDR1 is ENHRY and CDR2 is SYGVKD. CDR3: CAISGGTSGGAQTQYF. CDR3 DNA: TGTGCCATCAGTGGCGGGACTAGCGGGGGGGCGCAGACCCAGTACTTC.

A word on this clone: Germline is not matched at one junction end, which may reflect a read error. The chain recombines TRBV5-4 with TRBJ2-5, with D uncertain. The CDR3 has 11 residues. In germline, CDR1 is SGHNT, CDR2 YYREEE (reference sequence). The CDR3 DNA follows: TGTGCGAGCAGCGCCGGGGAGACCCAGTACTTC. Amino acids: CASSAGETQYF.

The chain combines TRBV12-3 or TRBV12-4 with TRBJ1-1; no clear D gene. With 3 bases removed from V and 6 bases from J, the gap between germline ends came to 8 bases. CDR3 length: 12 residues. The CDR3 loop reads CASSFSTSEAFF. The CDR3 bases are TGTGCCAGCAGTTTCTCCACGTCTGAAGCTTTCTTT.

The rearrangement links TRBV3-1 (or the pseudogene TRBV3-2) to TRBJ2-7; D may correspond to TRBD1 or TRBD2 (6 bases each). Trimming took off 0 bases at V and 4 bases at J, with 13 bases between the two ends. CDR3 size: 15 residues. The germline CDR1 and CDR2 sequences are LGHDT and YNNKEL (reference sequence). The DNA for the CDR3 is TGTGCCAGCAGCCAAGATTACAAGGGGGGATACGAGCAGTACTTC. It specifies CASSQDYKGGYEQYF.

This clone was recorded a few times. The DNA of the CDR3 is TGTGCCAGCAGCCAACTGGCGAGGGGGGGCCGAGGTAATGAGCAGTTCTTC. As protein: CASSQLARGGRGNEQFF. The chain carries TRBV4-2 and TRBJ2-1; tentatively, D is TRBD2 (7 bases). Germline V gene sequence: CDR1 LGHNA, CDR2 YNFKEQ. The CDR3 has 17 residues. The V end lost 2 bases, the J end lost 7 bases, and 21 bases lay between the germline ends.

The V call is TRBV4-1, the J call TRBJ1-2; D uncertain. Germline values: CDR1 MGHRA, CDR2 YSYEKL. The CDR3 has 13 residues. Trimming stripped 2 bases from V and 7 bases from J, with 11 bases between. The CDR3 DNA reads TGCGCCAGCAGCCAACTCCCTGAGGGTGGCTACACCTTC. Translating it yields CASSQLPEGGYTF.

The chain is built from TRBV24-1 and TRBJ1-2; D unclear. CDR3 length: 13 residues. Germline V gene sequence: CDR1 KGHDR, CDR2 SFDVKD. The ends were cut back, 3 bases at V and 8 bases at J, with 12 bases in the middle. CDR3 in DNA: TGTGCCACCAGTGATCAAAGCCGGAGAGGCTACACCTTC. This encodes CATSDQSRRGYTF.

This sequence joins TRBV3-1 (or the pseudogene TRBV3-2) and TRBJ2-3, with D unresolved. The CDR3 loop spans 14 amino acids. Germline loops: CDR1 LGHDT, CDR2 YNNKEL (reference sequence). V lost 4 bases and J 1 base, leaving 9 bases between the germline ends. The CDR3 region has the DNA TGTGCCAGCAGCCGGGTAGTGGGCACAGATACGCAGTATTTT. Translating it yields CASSRVVGTDTQYF.

The CDR3 DNA sequence: TGTGCCAGCAGAAATGGACTAGCGGTGCGGGAGCAGTTCTTC. Protein sequence: CASRNGLAVREQFF. V is TRBV5-4 and J is TRBJ2-1, with TRBD2 identical over 10 bases. After removal of 5 bases from V and 10 bases from J, the junction contained 9 bases not matched to a gene. The CDR3 has 14 amino acids. Germline-derived CDR1 and CDR2 are SGHNT and YYREEE (reference sequence).

The V call is TRBV3-1 (or the pseudogene TRBV3-2), the J call TRBJ1-5; 8 bases fit TRBD1. Germline V gene lookup returns CDR1 LGHDT and CDR2 YNNKEL (reference sequence). The CDR3 consists of 13 residues. V was clipped by 4 bases and J by 6 bases; unmatched bases: 2. The CDR3 DNA sequence: TGTGCCAGCAGCCGACAGGGGACTCAGCCCCAGCATTTT. As protein: CASSRQGTQPQHF.

V is TRBV11-3 and J is TRBJ2-1, with D unresolved. The V gene lost 5 bases and the J gene lost 6 bases, with 11 bases spanning the gap. The CDR3 loop spans 13 amino acids. Germline CDR1 SGHNT, CDR2 YENEEA. DNA of the CDR3: TGTGCCAGCAGCCCCCGGAATGGCAATGAGCAGTTCTTC. It specifies CASSPRNGNEQFF. Combining the CDR3 with reference TRBV11-3 and TRBJ2-1 gives the whole variable domain EAGVVQSPRYKIIEKKQPVAFWCNPISGHNTLYWYLQNLGQGPELLIRYENEEAVDDSQLPKDRFSAERLKGVDSTLKIQPAELGDSAVYLCASSPRNGNEQFFGPGTRLTVL.

This sequence joins TRBV2 and TRBJ2-3; D is unresolved. The CDR3 has 12 residues. The germline gives CDR1 SNHLY, CDR2 FYNNEI. V lost 6 bases and J 2 bases, leaving 6 bases between the germline ends. The DNA for the CDR3 is TGTGCCAGCAGCGACAACACAGATACGCAGTATTTT. Protein: CASSDNTDTQYF.

The chain links TRBV11-3 to TRBJ2-1; D perhaps matches TRBD2 (5 bases). Germline CDR1 is SGHNT and CDR2 is YENEEA. V was trimmed by 4 bases and J by 7 bases, leaving 17 bases between them. This CDR3 comprises 15 residues. The CDR3 region is CASSSGLVIVNEQFF. For the CDR3, the DNA is TGTGCCAGCAGCTCGGGGTTAGTTATAGTTAATGAGCAGTTCTTC.

The chain combines TRBV7-9 with TRBJ2-1; 15 nucleotides agree with TRBD2. Germline-derived CDR1 and CDR2 are SEHNR and FQNEAQ (reference sequence). The CDR3 is made up of 19 amino acids. J gave up 1 base and V 2 bases, and 6 bases lay outside the gene matches. CDR3 bases: TGTGCCAGCAGCTTACCCGGGACTAGCGGGGGGTTGTCCTACAATGAGCAGTTCTTC. Translation: CASSLPGTSGGLSYNEQFF. Together with reference TRBV7-9 and TRBJ2-1, the CDR3 gives the full variable domain: DTGVSQNPRHKITKRGQNVTFRCDPISEHNRLYWYRQTLGQGPEFLTYFQNEAQLEKSRLLSDRFSAERPKGSFSTLEIQRTEQGDSAMYLCASSLPGTSGGLSYNEQFFGPGTRLTVL.

This chain connects TRBV6-5 to TRBJ2-6; D is ambiguous. The V gene's germline CDR1 is MNHEY and CDR2 SVGAGI. CDR3 length equals 16 residues. V lost 0 bases and J 0 bases, leaving 6 bases between the germline ends. CDR3 amino acids: CASSYSDGSGANVLTF. CDR3 DNA: TGTGCCAGCAGTTACTCCGACGGCTCTGGGGCCAACGTCCTGACTTTC.

The rearrangement links TRBV19 to TRBJ1-1; D not resolved. The CDR3 is 12 residues long. From germline, CDR1 is LNHDA and CDR2 SQIVND (reference sequence). Trimming took 6 bases from V and 6 from J, leaving 11 bases between them. DNA for the CDR3: TGTGCCAGTAGGATTCAGAGTTCTGAAGCTTTCTTT. Translating it yields CASRIQSSEAFF.

In this sample, this clone turned up a few times. The chain recombines TRBV6-5 with TRBJ1-2, with D tentatively TRBD1 (6 bases). The CDR3 loop spans 15 amino acids. Trimming removed 6 bases at V and 4 bases at J, with 18 bases between. The germline V gene encodes CDR1 MNHEY and CDR2 SVGAGI. Here the CDR3 reads CASSPLGGASYGYTF. The CDR3 DNA is TGTGCCAGCAGCCCCCTCGGGGGCGCGAGCTATGGCTACACCTTC.

The chain combines TRBV5-1 with TRBJ2-3; D is ambiguous. The CDR3 has 14 residues. The germline gives CDR1 SGHRS, CDR2 YFSETQ. V lost 4 bases and J lost 2, with 11 bases in between. The CDR3 is CASSTGSPTDTQYF. The CDR3 DNA reads TGCGCCAGCAGCACCGGGTCCCCCACAGATACGCAGTATTTT. Complete variable domain (other parts from reference TRBV5-1 and TRBJ2-3): KAGVTQTPRYLIKTRGQQVTLSCSPISGHRSVSWYQQTPGQGLQFLFEYFSETQRNKGNFPGRFSGRQFSNSRSEMNVSTLELGDSALYLCASSTGSPTDTQYFGPGTRLTVL.

The chain joins TRBV3-1 (or the pseudogene TRBV3-2) to TRBJ2-1, with no clear D. The CDR3 is 12 residues long. V was clipped by 4 bases and J by 6 bases, with 7 bases between them. Germline loops: CDR1 LGHDT, CDR2 YNNKEL (reference sequence). The CDR3 spells CASSRTSNEQFF. The CDR3 region has the DNA TGTGCCAGCAGCCGGACCAGCAATGAGCAGTTCTTC.

This chain links TRBV6-5 with TRBJ1-2; TRBD1 matches 9 bases. J lost 6 bases, V lost 2 bases, and 10 bases had no gene match. In germline, CDR1 is MNHEY, CDR2 SVGAGI. The CDR3 runs 16 residues. The CDR3: CASSYIVGQGGHGYTF. In nucleotides, the CDR3 is TGTGCCAGCAGTTACATCGTGGGACAGGGTGGGCATGGCTACACCTTC.

This clone was observed once. The chain uses TRBV19 and TRBJ1-5, with a weak D call TRBD1 (6 bases). Germline V gives CDR1 LNHDA, CDR2 SQIVND (reference sequence). CDR3 length: 14 amino acids. The V and J ends lost 8 bases and 7 bases respectively, with 18 bases between them. The CDR3 sequence: CASGYWGLGQPQHF. In nucleotides, the CDR3 is TGTGCCAGTGGGTACTGGGGGCTCGGACAGCCCCAGCATTTT.

The chain employs TRBV11-2 and TRBJ2-7; D is possibly TRBD1 (5 bases). CDR1 SGHAT and CDR2 FQNNGV come from the germline V gene. The CDR3 is made up of 13 amino acids. The germline V and J ends were trimmed by 4 bases and 3 bases, with 10 bases remaining between them. The CDR3 region has the DNA TGTGCCAGCAGCTCGGCAGGACACTACGAGCAGTACTTC. Amino acid sequence: CASSSAGHYEQYF.

The chain is built from TRBV21-1 and TRBJ2-1; no DNA check was done on the table's D call, TRBD2. TRBV21-1 is annotated as a pseudogene. The length of the CDR3 is 16 residues. The CDR3 loop is CASSKLEGKSYNEQFF. CDR3 bases: TGTGCCAGCAGCAAATTGGAGGGAAAGTCCTACAATGAGCAGTTCTTC.

The rearrangement joins TRBV5-5 to TRBJ1-3; TRBD1 is a possible D gene (5 bases). The CDR3 consists of 17 residues. V lost 7 bases and J lost 3, with 23 bases in between. Germline assignment: CDR1 SGHKS and CDR2 YYEKEE (reference sequence). The CDR3, as DNA: TGTGCCAGCCGTGACCTCCGGGGGGACTCTTTTGGAAACACCATATATTTT. Protein: CASRDLRGDSFGNTIYF.

The J gene is TRBJ2-1, the V gene TRBV5-6, with D possibly matching TRBD1 (5 bases). Germline V CDR1 and CDR2: SGHDT, YYEEEE. This CDR3 is built from 16 residues. The V end was cut by 0 bases, the J end by 10 bases, with 20 bases between. DNA for the CDR3: TGTGCCAGCAGCTTGGGGTCAGGGCTATTGAACAGGGAGCAGTTCTTC. Translating gives CASSLGSGLLNREQFF.

The CDR3 protein is CASSFRAGATDTQYF. CDR3 bases: TGTGCCAGCAGCTTTCGCGCGGGGGCTACAGATACGCAGTATTTT. This rearrangement joins TRBV7-9 to TRBJ2-3; the D gene is possibly TRBD2 (7 bases). The CDR3 consists of 15 residues. V lost 3 bases and J lost 3, with 13 bases in between. Per germline, CDR1 SEHNR and CDR2 FQNEAQ (reference sequence).

The rearrangement links TRBV7-2 to TRBJ2-3; 8 bases agree with TRBD2. The CDR3 contains 14 residues. V dropped 1 base and J dropped 9; count of bases not matched to a gene: 6. The V gene's germline CDR1 is SGHTA and CDR2 FQGNSA. The chain's CDR3 is CASSLGFASGTQYF. CDR3 bases: TGTGCCAGCAGCTTAGGCTTCGCTAGCGGGACGCAGTATTTT.